Following are 11 T cell receptor beta chains from one sample sequenced in a study of shared clonotypes between healthy human individuals. Naive CD8 populations comprised CD45RO-negative cells positively selected for CCR7, excluding terminally differentiated effector memory CD45RA+ cells. Produced via immunoSEQ multiplex PCR; TCRdb's table is partial and in-frame only. The sample carries nearly 2 million clones, about 95% recorded once. The sample comprised naive CD8+ T cells sorted from blood. These receptors all stem from a man aged 18 to 30 in good health.

J is TRBJ2-2 and V is TRBV9; the D gene is possibly TRBD2 (6 bases). CDR3 length equals 17 residues. CDR1 is SGDLS and CDR2 is YYNGEE in the germline V gene. Trimming cost V 0 bases and J 0 bases, with 12 bases left between them. The DNA for the CDR3 is TGTGCCAGCAGCGTAGGAATGGAGGGACCGAACACCGGGGAGCTGTTTTTT. Translating it yields CASSVGMEGPNTGELFF.

The rearrangement uses TRBV6-5 and TRBJ1-5; D not certain. Trimming cost V 4 bases and J 5 bases, with 15 bases left between them. From germline, CDR1 is MNHEY and CDR2 SVGAGI. CDR3 length: 15 amino acids. CDR3 coding DNA: TGTGCCAGCAGTTCCGTGGATCATAGGGATCAGCCCCAGCATTTT. Translating gives CASSSVDHRDQPQHF.

The V and J genes are TRBV14 and TRBJ2-2, with D possibly TRBD2 on 5 matching bases. V lost 5 bases, J lost 5 bases, and 9 bases lay in between. The CDR3 is 13 residues long. Germline V gives CDR1 SGHDN, CDR2 FVKESK. The CDR3 nucleotides are TGTGCCAGCAGCGCCACTAGAACCGGGGAGCTGTTTTTT. This codes for CASSATRTGELFF.

This sequence joins TRBV7-9 and TRBJ2-1, with TRBD1 matching over 7 bases. This CDR3 has 13 residues. The V segment lost 5 bases and the J segment 7 bases; nucleotides outside the gene matches: 5. Germline loops: CDR1 SEHNR, CDR2 FQNEAQ (reference sequence). Here the CDR3 reads CASSPGQRNEQFF. CDR3 nucleotides: TGTGCCAGCAGCCCGGGACAGCGGAATGAGCAGTTCTTC.

The chain has TRBV6-6 and TRBJ1-6; D gene unclear. The V end lost 4 bases, the J end lost 11 bases, and 21 bases lay between the germline ends. The CDR3 is made up of 16 amino acids. The germline V gene encodes CDR1 MNHNY and CDR2 SVGAGI (reference sequence). The CDR3 nucleotides are TGTGCCAGCAGTTGGGAACCCCGGTCCTATGATCCACCCCTCCACTTT. Translating gives CASSWEPRSYDPPLHF.

This clone occurred once. V is TRBV11-2 and J is TRBJ2-7; TRBD2 matches 7 bases. There are 14 residues in the CDR3. The trim removed 3 bases at V and 2 bases at J, leaving 4 bases unmatched. The germline gives CDR1 SGHAT, CDR2 FQNNGV. This CDR3 reads CASSFAGAPYEQYF. The CDR3 DNA reads TGTGCCAGCAGCTTTGCGGGAGCCCCCTACGAGCAGTACTTC. Filled out from reference TRBV11-2 and TRBJ2-7, the complete variable domain reads EAGVAQSPRYKIIEKRQSVAFWCNPISGHATLYWYQQILGQGPKLLIQFQNNGVVDDSQLPKDRFSAERLKGVDSTLKIQPAKLEDSAVYLCASSFAGAPYEQYFGPGTRLTVT.

CDR3 sequence reads: CASGLIGGMGNEQFF. In nucleotides, the CDR3 is TGTGCTAGTGGTTTGATCGGGGGAATGGGCAATGAGCAGTTCTTC. The chain has TRBV12-5 and TRBJ2-1; a possible D gene is TRBD2 (6 bases). V was cut by 2 bases and J by 6 bases, with 14 bases left in between. The germline gives CDR1 LGHNT, CDR2 FRNRAP. The CDR3 has 15 residues.

The V call is TRBV9, the J call TRBJ2-2; D unresolved. The CDR3 extends over 15 amino acids. V lost 3 bases to trimming and J lost 0 bases, with 9 bases between them. In germline, CDR1 is SGDLS, CDR2 YYNGEE. CDR3 loop: CASSGSAANTGELFF. CDR3 DNA sequence: TGTGCCAGCAGCGGTAGTGCCGCGAACACCGGGGAGCTGTTTTTT.

Concerning this clone itself: Different DNA sequences within this sample yield the same CDR3. J is TRBJ2-2 and V is TRBV6-5; D is possibly TRBD2 (6 bases). V was trimmed by 4 bases and J by 5 bases, leaving 11 bases between them. This CDR3 has 14 residues. Looked up from germline, CDR1 is MNHEY and CDR2 is SVGAGI. The chain's CDR3 is CASSWTGGTGELFF. DNA for the CDR3: TGTGCCAGCAGTTGGACTGGGGGGACCGGGGAGCTGTTTTTT.

The chain combines TRBV10-3 with TRBJ2-2; possibly TRBD1 or TRBD2 for D (6 bases each). Trimming removed 2 bases at V and 1 base at J, with 17 bases between. CDR1 and CDR2 from the germline V gene are ENHRY and SYGVKD. The CDR3 spans 18 residues. The CDR3: CAISEAQGLGRNTGELFF. CDR3 bases: TGTGCCATCAGTGAGGCACAGGGACTCGGGAGGAACACCGGGGAGCTGTTTTTT.

The genes are TRBV2 and TRBJ2-3, with 8 bases fitting TRBD1. The V gene's germline CDR1 is SNHLY and CDR2 FYNNEI. The junction had 5 bases not matched to a gene; V was cut back by 1 base and J by 2 bases. This CDR3 has 16 residues. The CDR3 protein is CASSEGFRGHTDTQYF. CDR3 DNA sequence: TGTGCCAGCAGTGAAGGGTTCAGGGGGCACACAGATACGCAGTATTTT.